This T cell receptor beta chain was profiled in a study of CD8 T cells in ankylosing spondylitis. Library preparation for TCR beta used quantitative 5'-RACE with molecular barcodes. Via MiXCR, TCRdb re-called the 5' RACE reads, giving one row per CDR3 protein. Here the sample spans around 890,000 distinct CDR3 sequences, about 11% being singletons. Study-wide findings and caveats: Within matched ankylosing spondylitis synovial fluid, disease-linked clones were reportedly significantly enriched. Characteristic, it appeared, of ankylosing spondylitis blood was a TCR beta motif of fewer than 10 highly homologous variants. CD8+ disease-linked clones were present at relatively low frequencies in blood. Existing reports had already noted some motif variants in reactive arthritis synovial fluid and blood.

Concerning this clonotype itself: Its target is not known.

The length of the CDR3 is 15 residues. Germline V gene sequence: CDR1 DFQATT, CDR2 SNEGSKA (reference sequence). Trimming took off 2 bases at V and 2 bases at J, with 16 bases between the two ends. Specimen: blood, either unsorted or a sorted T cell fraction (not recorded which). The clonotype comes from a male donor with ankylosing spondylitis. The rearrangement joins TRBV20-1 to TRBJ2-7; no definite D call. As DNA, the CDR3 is TGCAGTGCTAGACCTATCCCGCCTTCGACCTACGAGCAGTACTTC. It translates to CSARPIPPSTYEQYF.